This TCR beta chain was identified in a study of cytomegalovirus exposure and HLA in healthy donors (dated by TCRdb to about 2017). Study-level background: The 500 to 700 repertoires of the first cohort and the 120 validation repertoires were produced on the same platform, according to a later analysis. The study was designed to test whether signatures of past pathogen exposure could be identified by cataloging public T cell receptors. In addition to the first cohort of 666 subjects, a separate validation cohort of 120 different subjects was used. High-throughput TCR immunosequencing, statistical association of individual TCRs with disease status, and machine learning were combined to predict cytomegalovirus infection status. What the research found in general, with its limitations: A few of the identified cytomegalovirus-associated TCR beta chains were confirmed in vitro to be specific for cytomegalovirus antigens. A later analysis had no HLA typing for the validation cohort, so co-occurrence there was scored across all 130 or so repertoires. The authors suggested that the approach could potentially be extended to other disease states and immunological phenotypes. Across donors, most TCR sequences were observed very rarely, whereas some public TCRs were present in many individuals. A later analysis found that TCRs clustered in the first cohort also tended to co-occur in the 120 validation repertoires, with about 94% of cluster scores above 0. A total of about 180 TCR beta chains were listed by the study as associated with cytomegalovirus. The classifier was reported to diagnose cytomegalovirus status with high specificity and sensitivity in both the original cohort and the validation cohort.

The method behind the library was the immunoSEQ multiplex PCR assay. The source study handled its data this way. A statistical classification framework was built for diagnosing cytomegalovirus status from the catalog of TCR beta chain sequences. The table comes from immuneACCESS by way of TCRdb, which keeps in-frame sequences with V and J called. Part of the clones is missing from these tables; in studies checked, under half for an unresolved V gene and the rest for unknown reasons. Clone size and V and J calls were adopted from that table, with D and trimming inferred from the DNA. For this sample there are about 60,000 clones; about 96% appear just once. The ten largest clones add up to 0.95% to 1.5% of the sample. As for this clone: Its antigen is unknown. Per-base qualities were not stored, and no clone one base away is much larger.

The CDR3 holds 15 amino acids from the cysteine to the phenylalanine. Only CDR3 DNA remains: 45 bases, in frame from the first base. CDR1 is given as ENHRY and CDR2 as SYGVKD, both from the germline V gene. V trim: 4 bases; J trim: 1 base; unmatched bases: 2. Donors formed part of the validation cohort, which comprised over a hundred subjects and was distinct from the first cohort of under 850 subjects. The chain is made from TRBV10-3 and TRBJ1-5; 9 of the junction bases match TRBD1. The sequenced sample consisted of PBMCs. The TCR comes from a woman aged 18 to 35 in good health and CMV-seronegative. For the CDR3, the sequence is CAISGGTGSNQPQHF. The DNA sequence is given as TGTGCCATCAGTGGAGGGACAGGGAGCAATCAGCCCCAGCATTTT.